This record concerns one T cell receptor beta chain sequence. Per the original data handling: Amplification from reference gene primers served as the basis for estimated nucleated cell counts. TCRdb's copy holds only in-frame clones and misses some; the assay was immunoSEQ multiplex PCR. Clone size and V and J calls were adopted from that table, with D and trimming inferred from the DNA. The sample has roughly 260,000 clones, 70% to 90% seen once. The data are from a study of blood T cell repertoires in COVID-19. Study-wide background: The United States, Italy and Spain supplied acute and convalescent COVID-19 samples. In each case, the material was cDNA or gDNA derived from T cells, B-cell-depleted T cells, or PBMCs.

V gave up 2 bases and J gave up 4 bases, with 8 bases separating them. This CDR3 comprises 13 residues. Germline lookup yields CDR1 MNHEY and CDR2 SMNVEV (reference sequence). The sample consisted of peripheral blood. The chain links TRBV27 to TRBJ1-2, with D hard to call. This receptor was obtained from a woman aged 40 to 55 who had recovered from COVID-19. CDR3 nucleotides: TGTGCCAGCAGTTTAGAGGGAGGCTATGGCTACACCTTC. Translating gives CASSLEGGYGYTF.